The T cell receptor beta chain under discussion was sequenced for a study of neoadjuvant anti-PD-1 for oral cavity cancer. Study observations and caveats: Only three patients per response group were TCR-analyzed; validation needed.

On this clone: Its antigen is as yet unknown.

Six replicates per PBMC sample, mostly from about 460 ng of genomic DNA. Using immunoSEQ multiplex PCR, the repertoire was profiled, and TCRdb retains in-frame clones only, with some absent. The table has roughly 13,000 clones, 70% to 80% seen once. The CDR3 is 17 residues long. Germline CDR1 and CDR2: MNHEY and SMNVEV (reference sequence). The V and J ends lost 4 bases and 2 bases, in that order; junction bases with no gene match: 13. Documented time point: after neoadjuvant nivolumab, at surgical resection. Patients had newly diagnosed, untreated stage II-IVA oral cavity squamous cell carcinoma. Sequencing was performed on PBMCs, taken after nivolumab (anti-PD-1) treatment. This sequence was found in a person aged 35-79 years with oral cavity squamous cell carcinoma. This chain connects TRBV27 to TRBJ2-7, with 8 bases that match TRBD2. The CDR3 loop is CASSSRGGHSGAYEQYF. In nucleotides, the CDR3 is TGTGCCAGCAGTTCCCGCGGCGGACATAGCGGGGCCTACGAGCAGTACTTC.